Below, one TCR beta chain is given with its context. Original processing notes: Cell counts per sample came from amplifying reference gene primers. Assay used: immunoSEQ multiplex PCR; TCRdb lists only in-frame clones, some missing. D and trimming come from the DNA, and the V and J calls and clone size come from that table. The sample carries roughly 390,000 clones, around 85% recorded once. These data belong to a study of blood T cell repertoires in COVID-19. Background on the study: The United States, Italy and Spain were the sources of the acute and convalescent COVID-19 samples. Sources were T cells, B-cell-depleted T cells, or PBMCs; the material itself was cDNA or gDNA.

The CDR3 is 14 amino acids. V gave up 4 bases and J gave up 3 bases, with 13 bases separating them. CDR1 and CDR2 from the germline V gene are SGHRS and YFSETQ. The specimen was peripheral blood. This rearrangement joins TRBV5-1 to TRBJ1-2, with D possibly matching TRBD1 (5 bases). This receptor was obtained from a young woman with acute or convalescent COVID-19. The CDR3 bases are TGCGCCAGCAGCCCACCGGCAGGGCACTATGGCTACACCTTC. This gives the protein CASSPPAGHYGYTF. The full variable domain, in which reference TRBV5-1 and TRBJ1-2 provide the parts outside the CDR3, is KAGVTQTPRYLIKTRGQQVTLSCSPISGHRSVSWYQQTPGQGLQFLFEYFSETQRNKGNFPGRFSGRQFSNSRSEMNVSTLELGDSALYLCASSPPAGHYGYTFGSGTRLTVV.